The 14 T cell receptor beta chains reported below all come from one sample, sequenced in a study of blood T cells in healthy people across ages. Primers used in a second PCR of roughly 6 to 11 cycles were a sample-barcoded 5' primer and a J-beta primer mix. MiXCR, applied by TCRdb to the 5' RACE reads, yields one record per CDR3 protein. The sample has about 1.1 million distinct CDR3 sequences, roughly two fifths seen once. The sequencing input was blood. These receptors all come from a man in his late teens or twenties in good health.

The rearrangement links TRBV7-9 to TRBJ2-3; D assignment may be TRBD1 or TRBD2 (5 bases each). The CDR3 has 16 amino acids. The V and J ends lost 3 bases and 0 bases respectively, with 13 bases between them. Germline CDR1 is SEHNR and CDR2 is FQNEAQ (reference sequence). The CDR3 loop reads CASSFYPGASTDTQYF. CDR3 in DNA: TGTGCCAGCAGCTTTTACCCCGGGGCTAGCACAGATACGCAGTATTTT.

Notes on this clonotype: A junction boundary mismatches the germline segment, possibly from a read error. This chain uses TRBV4-3 with TRBJ1-1; D not resolved. CDR1 is LGHNA, CDR2 YSLEER, per germline. There are 15 residues in the CDR3. Here the CDR3 reads CASSQDSVANTEAFF. CDR3 bases: TGCGCCAGCAGTCAAGATAGTGTGGCGAACACTGAAGCTTTCTTT.

This clonotype was counted a few times. The CDR3 loop reads CSASALGQEINSPLHF. CDR3 bases: TGCAGTGCTAGTGCCCTGGGGCAGGAGATTAATTCACCCCTCCACTTT. The chain joins TRBV20-1 to TRBJ1-6, with a weak D call TRBD1 (5 bases). Looked up from germline, CDR1 is DFQATT and CDR2 is SNEGSKA (reference sequence). This CDR3 comprises 16 residues. V lost 3 bases to trimming and J lost 6 bases, with 18 bases between them.

In its sample, this clonotype was seen once. J is TRBJ1-4 and V is TRBV9; D remains ambiguous. Germline loops: CDR1 SGDLS, CDR2 YYNGEE. V gave up 0 bases and J gave up 2 bases, with 8 bases separating them. This CDR3 region has 15 residues. The CDR3: CASSVAWGTNEKLFF. CDR3 DNA: TGTGCCAGCAGCGTAGCATGGGGTACTAATGAAAAACTGTTTTTT.

This clonotype was counted between two and nine times. The gene calls are TRBV24-1 and TRBJ2-1, with D hard to call. The V end was cut by 4 bases, the J end by 1 base, with 10 bases between. CDR1 is KGHDR, CDR2 SFDVKD, per germline. The CDR3 is made up of 15 amino acids. The CDR3 is CATSESTRSYNEQFF. The CDR3 nucleotides are TGTGCCACCAGTGAATCAACAAGATCCTACAATGAGCAGTTCTTC.

The J gene is TRBJ2-5, the V gene TRBV7-9; D possibly matches TRBD1 or TRBD2 (5 bases each). CDR1 is SEHNR, CDR2 FQNEAQ, per germline (reference sequence). CDR3 length: 15 amino acids. V was pared by 4 bases and J by 1 base, with 13 bases between. DNA for the CDR3: TGTGCCAGCAGCTCACGGGACCTATCCCAAGAGACCCAGTACTTC. Translated: CASSSRDLSQETQYF.

The chain combines TRBV27 with TRBJ1-1; TRBD1 matches at 7 bases. With V trimmed by 6 bases and J by 4 bases, 8 bases remained unmatched. The CDR3 loop spans 14 amino acids. In germline, CDR1 is MNHEY, CDR2 SMNVEV (reference sequence). CDR3 nucleotide sequence: TGTGCCAGCAGACGCGAGGGGGCAGGCACTGAAGCTTTCTTT. It is translated as CASRREGAGTEAFF.

This clonotype was detected only a few times. The chain joins TRBV11-2 to TRBJ2-1; 8 bases line up with TRBD2. Germline values: CDR1 SGHAT, CDR2 FQNNGV. CDR3 size: 16 residues. V lost 6 bases and J lost 8; bases outside the gene matches: 15. CDR3 loop: CASSPPTGGLRDEQFF. The CDR3 DNA reads TGTGCCAGCAGTCCCCCCACGGGGGGGCTCAGGGATGAGCAGTTCTTC.

The CDR3 loop is CSVEDRDNSGANVLTF. CDR3 DNA sequence: TGCAGCGTTGAAGACAGGGATAACTCTGGGGCCAACGTCCTGACTTTC. This chain joins TRBV29-1 and TRBJ2-6; perhaps TRBD1 as D (5 bases). This CDR3 has 16 amino acids. The V gene lost 0 bases and the J gene lost 0 bases, with 9 bases spanning the gap. CDR1 and CDR2 (germline): SQVTM, ANQGSEA.

This clonotype was detected a few times. The V and J genes are TRBV4-3 and TRBJ2-2; D not certain. Trimming took off 1 base at V and 1 base at J, with 7 bases between the two ends. This CDR3 region has 15 residues. Germline CDR1 is LGHNA and CDR2 is YSLEER. The CDR3 DNA is TGCGCCAGCAGCCAAGGGCAGATGAACACCGGGGAGCTGTTTTTT. Translating gives CASSQGQMNTGELFF.

Remarks on this clonotype: Relative to the germline gene, one junction end is altered; a read error may explain this. V gene TRBV2 combines with J gene TRBJ1-2; D is unresolved. The CDR3 runs 15 residues. Per the germline V gene, CDR1 is SNHLY and CDR2 is FYNNEI. The CDR3 nucleotides are TGTGTCAGCAACGCGTGGGCAGGCTACGACTATGGCTACACCTTC. Translated, it gives CVSNAWAGYDYGYTF.

This clonotype showed up just a few times. The rearrangement links TRBV10-3 to TRBJ2-2; the D gene is possibly TRBD2 (6 bases). The V and J ends lost 7 bases and 1 base respectively, with 16 bases between them. Germline CDR1 reads ENHRY; CDR2 reads SYGVKD. This CDR3 is 16 amino acids long. As DNA, the CDR3 is TGTGCCATCACCCGGACCGGGCGGGGGAACACCGGGGAGCTGTTTTTT. Residues: CAITRTGRGNTGELFF.

V and J are TRBV18 and TRBJ1-1, with D perhaps TRBD1 (6 bases). The CDR3 extends over 13 amino acids. V was shortened by 1 base and J by 7 bases, with 10 bases between the two germline ends. Germline V lookup: CDR1 KGHSH, CDR2 LQKENI. The CDR3 region has the DNA TGTGCCAGCTCACCACAGGGGGAAGGTGAAGCTTTCTTT. It codes for CASSPQGEGEAFF.

The V gene is TRBV4-2, the J gene TRBJ2-3; 7 nucleotides agree with TRBD2. CDR1 is LGHNA and CDR2 is YNFKEQ in the germline V gene. CDR3 length equals 15 residues. With 0 bases clipped from V and 2 bases from J, the junction kept 2 bases outside the gene matches. CDR3 sequence reads: CASSQDGDYTDTQYF. The CDR3 region has the DNA TGTGCCAGCAGCCAAGACGGGGACTACACAGATACGCAGTATTTT.